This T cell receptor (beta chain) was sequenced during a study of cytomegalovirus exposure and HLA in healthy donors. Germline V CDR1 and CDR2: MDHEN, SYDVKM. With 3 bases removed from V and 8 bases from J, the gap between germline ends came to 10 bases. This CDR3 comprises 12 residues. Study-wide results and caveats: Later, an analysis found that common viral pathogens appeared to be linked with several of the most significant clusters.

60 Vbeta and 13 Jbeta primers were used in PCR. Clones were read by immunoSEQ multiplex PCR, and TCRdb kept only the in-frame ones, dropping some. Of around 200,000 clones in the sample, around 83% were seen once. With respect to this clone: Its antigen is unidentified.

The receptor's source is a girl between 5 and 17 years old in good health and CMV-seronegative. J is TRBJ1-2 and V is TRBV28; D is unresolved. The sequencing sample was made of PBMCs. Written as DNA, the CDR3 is TGTGCCAGCAGTTTCCGGCGGCTGGGCTACACCTTC. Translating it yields CASSFRRLGYTF.